This record looks at one T cell receptor beta chain sequence and its context. The data stem from a study of shared clonotypes between healthy human individuals. The CDR3 is made up of 13 amino acids. V lost 6 bases to trimming and J lost 6 bases; unmatched junction nucleotides: 6. Germline V gives CDR1 MNHEY, CDR2 SVGAGI. Method: immunoSEQ multiplex PCR; TCRdb's copy keeps in-frame clones and lacks some. The table includes 150,000 to 200,000 clones, just under 95% detected once. This chain uses TRBV6-5 with TRBJ2-7; 9 bases are a match to TRBD1. The receptor was derived from a woman in her thirties in good health. Sample: naive CD4+ T cells sorted from blood. Subset in this sample: CD45RA+ positively selected. This CDR3 reads CASSEGTGFEQYF. In nucleotides, the CDR3 is TGTGCCAGCAGCGAGGGGACAGGGTTCGAGCAGTACTTC.